This TCR beta chain was identified during a study of cytomegalovirus exposure and HLA in healthy donors. On the study more broadly: Out of 350 to 400 genotyped donors, around 80% belonged to the Caucasian-associated ancestry cluster.

This PCR relied on a set of 60 Vbeta primers and 13 Jbeta primers. Data came from immunoSEQ multiplex PCR; TCRdb stores just in-frame clones and leaves some out. The table has about 180,000 clones, roughly 79% seen once; the top ten hold 6.3%. The germline V gene has CDR1 SGHRS and CDR2 YFSETQ. V shed 3 bases, J shed 0 bases, and the junction held 2 bases outside the gene matches. The CDR3 loop spans 16 amino acids. The V call is TRBV5-1, the J call TRBJ2-7, with 14 bases lining up with TRBD2. The clonotype originates from a man between 35 and 55 years old in good health and CMV-seropositive. Sample: PBMCs. The CDR3 sequence is CASSYGLAGGSYEQYF. The CDR3 region has the DNA TGCGCCAGCAGCTACGGACTAGCGGGGGGCTCCTACGAGCAGTACTTC.